Described below is a single T cell receptor (beta chain) sequence and its context. Its antigen is still unknown. CD45RO-negative CD8 cells positively selected for CCR7 made up the naive population, which excluded terminally differentiated effector memory CD45RA+ cells. The deep-level immunoSEQ assay was used. Using immunoSEQ multiplex PCR, the repertoire was profiled, and TCRdb retains in-frame clones only, with some absent. The table shows around 610,000 clones, with 95% to 97% occurring only once. The ends were cut back, 0 bases at V and 5 bases at J, with 12 bases in the middle. The CDR3 runs 15 residues. Germline assignment: CDR1 LGHNA and CDR2 YNFKEQ. This sample was included in a study of shared clonotypes between healthy human individuals. Overall study findings and caveats: Lower generation probabilities were found for non-shared clonotypes than for those shared by all four donors. Despite large depth, rarefaction showed incomplete sorted-subset sequencing.

This chain uses TRBV4-2 with TRBJ2-3; D might be TRBD2 (6 bases). Sequenced: naive CD8+ T cells sorted from blood. The sequence was obtained from a woman aged 25 to 45 in good health. CDR3 sequence reads: CASSQDAGLVDTQYF. The CDR3 DNA reads TGTGCCAGCAGCCAAGACGCGGGATTGGTAGATACGCAGTATTTT.